These 29 T cell receptor beta chains came from one sample sequenced in a study of T cell responses to AZD1222 COVID-19 vaccine. Here immunoSEQ multiplex PCR was the method, and the copy in TCRdb shows in-frame clones only, minus some. The sample consists of roughly 97,000 clones, more than 85% of them appearing once. The specimen comprised peripheral blood, sampled on day 0 of AZD1222 vaccination. These TCRs come from an adult in good health.

The chain combines TRBV7-2 with TRBJ2-5, with D tentatively TRBD1 (6 bases). This CDR3 has 13 amino acids. In germline, CDR1 is SGHTA, CDR2 FQGNSA. V was clipped by 1 base and J by 5 bases, with 8 bases between them. This CDR3 is CASSLDRAETQYF. The CDR3, as DNA: TGTGCCAGCAGCTTAGACAGGGCGGAGACCCAGTACTTC. The entire variable domain, with the rest obtained from reference TRBV7-2 and TRBJ2-5, is as follows: GAGVSQSPSNKVTEKGKDVELRCDPISGHTALYWYRQSLGQGLEFLIYFQGNSAPDKSGLPSDRFSAERTGGSVSTLTIQRTQQEDSAVYLCASSLDRAETQYFGPGTRLLVL.

This rearrangement joins TRBV29-1 to TRBJ1-2; D remains ambiguous. Germline loops: CDR1 SQVTM, CDR2 ANQGSEA. V lost 3 bases and J 5 bases, leaving 13 bases between the germline ends. The CDR3 loop spans 13 amino acids. The CDR3 nucleotides are TGCAGCGTTGACTTGGTAGATCAGTATGGCTACACCTTC. Its protein is CSVDLVDQYGYTF.

This clone showed up just once. The chain carries TRBV5-1 and TRBJ2-7; no clear D gene. Trimming pared 6 bases from V and 5 bases from J, leaving 15 bases between. CDR1 and CDR2 from the germline V gene are SGHRS and YFSETQ. This CDR3 region has 13 residues. CDR3 coding DNA: TGCGCCAGCAATAACCTACAAGGGAACGAGCAGTACTTC. It codes for CASNNLQGNEQYF.

This chain connects TRBV4-1 to TRBJ2-2; possibly TRBD2 for D (6 bases). CDR3 length: 15 amino acids. V lost 0 bases and J lost 3, with 8 bases in between. CDR1 MGHRA and CDR2 YSYEKL come from the germline V gene. The CDR3 bases are TGCGCCAGCAGCCAAGAGGCGGGATACACCGGGGAGCTGTTTTTT. Protein: CASSQEAGYTGELFF.

This sequence joins TRBV7-2 and TRBJ1-2; TRBD1 is a possible D gene (5 bases). The V gene lost 5 bases and the J gene lost 4 bases, with 8 bases spanning the gap. CDR3 length: 12 residues. CDR1 and CDR2 from the germline V gene are SGHTA and FQGNSA. CDR3 coding DNA: TGTGCCAGCAGCGCAGGGTTCTATGGCTACACCTTC. Amino acids: CASSAGFYGYTF.

The chain recombines TRBV7-9 with TRBJ2-3; TRBD2 agrees at 7 bases. With V trimmed by 1 base and J by 1 base, 2 bases remained unmatched. Germline-derived CDR1 and CDR2 are SEHNR and FQNEAQ (reference sequence). The CDR3 spans 15 residues. The CDR3 here is CASSLGLAGTDTQYF. The CDR3 DNA reads TGTGCCAGCAGCTTAGGGCTAGCGGGCACAGATACGCAGTATTTT.

This sequence joins TRBV28 and TRBJ1-2; D uncertain. Germline V gene sequence: CDR1 MDHEN, CDR2 SYDVKM. This CDR3 has 12 amino acids. Trimming pared 10 bases from V and 4 bases from J, leaving 13 bases between. The CDR3 region has the DNA TGTGCCACCTACGGTTTTTCCTATGGCTACACCTTC. It specifies CATYGFSYGYTF.

This clone was recorded a few times. The chain carries TRBV2 and TRBJ1-6; TRBD1 matches at 8 bases. CDR1 is SNHLY and CDR2 is FYNNEI in the germline V gene. V shed 7 bases, J shed 10 bases, and the junction held 9 bases outside the gene matches. This CDR3 region has 14 residues. The CDR3 DNA reads as TGTGCCAGCACGCAGGACAGGGTATTGTCACCCCTCCACTTT. Protein: CASTQDRVLSPLHF.

V and J are TRBV15 and TRBJ2-7, with 13 bases identical to TRBD2. The germline V gene has CDR1 LNHNV and CDR2 YYDKDF (reference sequence). The CDR3 length is 19 residues. The V gene end was trimmed by 0 bases and the J gene end by 5 bases; junction bases not matched to a gene: 13. The CDR3 coding sequence is TGTGCCACCAGCAGAGATCTTATTACTAGCGGGAGGGCAGTACACGAGCAGTACTTC. Protein product: CATSRDLITSGRAVHEQYF.

The V and J genes are TRBV6-2 or TRBV6-3 and TRBJ2-7; the match to TRBD2 covers 10 bases. J gave up 5 bases and V 7 bases, and 20 bases lay outside the gene matches. The CDR3 is 18 amino acids. Germline V lookup: CDR1 MNHEY, CDR2 SVGEGT. The CDR3 region is CASNPAIPTSGPTNEQYF. The CDR3, as DNA: TGTGCCAGCAACCCTGCTATTCCGACTAGCGGGCCGACCAACGAGCAGTACTTC.

The chain recombines TRBV19 with TRBJ2-2, with 9 bases lining up with TRBD2. Germline V gene sequence: CDR1 LNHDA, CDR2 SQIVND (reference sequence). The CDR3 is made up of 19 amino acids. V trimming: 5 bases; J trimming: 0 bases; junction bases outside the gene matches: 13. CDR3 coding DNA: TGTGCCAGTAGTCGGGGGGTTAGCGGGGGACCTTCGAACACCGGGGAGCTGTTTTTT. Translation: CASSRGVSGGPSNTGELFF. The full variable domain, with the rest looked up from reference TRBV19 and TRBJ2-2, is DGGITQSPKYLFRKEGQNVTLSCEQNLNHDAMYWYRQDPGQGLRLIYYSQIVNDFQKGDIAEGYSVSREKKESFPLTVTSAQKNPTAFYLCASSRGVSGGPSNTGELFFGEGSRLTVL.

The rearrangement joins TRBV29-1 to TRBJ2-1; 11 positions match TRBD2. The germline V gene encodes CDR1 SQVTM and CDR2 ANQGSEA. The ends lost 1 base at V and 3 bases at J; junction bases unmatched: 8. This CDR3 comprises 17 residues. The CDR3 reads CSVEGTGLAGSYNEQFF. The CDR3 nucleotides are TGCAGCGTTGAAGGAACCGGACTAGCGGGCAGCTACAATGAGCAGTTCTTC.

This chain uses TRBV29-1 with TRBJ1-1, with D tentatively TRBD1 (6 bases). V dropped 6 bases and J dropped 1 base, with 9 bases sitting between them. Germline CDR1 reads SQVTM; CDR2 reads ANQGSEA. This CDR3 is 12 amino acids long. Here the CDR3 DNA reads TGCAGCGTGGCGGACAGGAACACTGAAGCTTTCTTT. It codes for CSVADRNTEAFF.

The table lists this clone with a count of one. The chain is built from TRBV12-3 or TRBV12-4 and TRBJ2-7; D is undetermined. This CDR3 is built from 12 residues. V lost 4 bases and J lost 7, with 11 bases in between. The CDR3 nucleotides read TGTGCCAGCAGTTCCCCGGTGGGGGAGCAGTACTTC. It encodes CASSSPVGEQYF.

The gene calls are TRBV19 and TRBJ1-6; D remains unclear. Germline lookup yields CDR1 LNHDA and CDR2 SQIVND (reference sequence). The CDR3 length is 20 residues. Trimming removed 4 bases at V and 1 base at J, with 23 bases between. As DNA, the CDR3 is TGTGCCAGTAGTAGTGCCACTGGACGCGCCCTGTCTTCCTATAATTCACCCCTCCACTTT. It specifies CASSSATGRALSSYNSPLHF. Supplemented by reference TRBV19 and TRBJ1-6, the full variable domain reads DGGITQSPKYLFRKEGQNVTLSCEQNLNHDAMYWYRQDPGQGLRLIYYSQIVNDFQKGDIAEGYSVSREKKESFPLTVTSAQKNPTAFYLCASSSATGRALSSYNSPLHFGNGTRLTVT.

The genes are TRBV19 and TRBJ2-7; the match to TRBD1 covers 10 bases. CDR3 length: 15 residues. Losses at the gene ends were 6 bases for V and 5 bases for J; bases not matched to a gene: 10. In germline, CDR1 is LNHDA, CDR2 SQIVND (reference sequence). This CDR3 is CASRGMGQGSNEQYF. In nucleotides, the CDR3 is TGTGCCAGTAGAGGAATGGGACAGGGGAGCAACGAGCAGTACTTC.

V is TRBV3-1 (or the pseudogene TRBV3-2) and J is TRBJ1-1; D is ambiguous. The CDR3 sequence is 13 residues long. Germline V CDR1 and CDR2: LGHDT, YNNKEL (reference sequence). Between the trimmed V and J ends, which lost 0 bases and 8 bases, there was a span of 10 bases. CDR3 sequence (DNA): TGTGCCAGCAGCCAAGATCGGGGAGCCGAAGCTTTCTTT. Translation gives CASSQDRGAEAFF.

Here the CDR3 DNA reads TGCAGCGTTGGGGCAGGGGGAGGGTATGGCTACACCTTC. It translates to CSVGAGGGYGYTF. This chain links TRBV29-1 with TRBJ1-2; 7 nucleotides agree with TRBD1. Per the germline V gene, CDR1 is SQVTM and CDR2 is ANQGSEA. This CDR3 has 13 amino acids. The ends lost 4 bases at V and 5 bases at J; junction bases unmatched: 7.

The count of this clone is one. V usage is TRBV7-6 and J usage is TRBJ2-1; weak D call: TRBD1 (5 bases). The germline V and J ends were trimmed by 1 base and 7 bases, with 23 bases remaining between them. Germline V gene sequence: CDR1 SGHVS, CDR2 FNYEAQ. The CDR3 length is 18 residues. This CDR3 reads CASSLVGWERAGLNEQFF. In nucleotides, the CDR3 is TGTGCCAGCAGCTTAGTCGGATGGGAAAGGGCAGGGCTGAATGAGCAGTTCTTC.

The CDR3 bases are TGTGCCAGCAGCTCCCAGACTGTACTCAACTATGGCTACACCTTC. Its translation: CASSSQTVLNYGYTF. This chain connects TRBV7-2 to TRBJ1-2, with D uncertain. The length of the CDR3 is 15 residues. Per germline, CDR1 SGHTA and CDR2 FQGNSA. V dropped 4 bases and J dropped 2 bases, with 14 bases sitting between them.

This chain uses TRBV7-3 with TRBJ2-3, with D possibly TRBD1 on 5 matching bases. The CDR3 is made up of 16 amino acids. V lost 5 bases, J lost 6 bases, and 21 bases lay in between. Per the germline V gene, CDR1 is SGHTA and CDR2 is FQGTGA. CDR3 DNA sequence: TGTGCCAGCAGCCCCAGGGTTACCGGCTCCGTGGATACGCAGTATTTT. As protein: CASSPRVTGSVDTQYF.

The rearrangement uses TRBV28 and TRBJ2-7, with 15 bases fitting TRBD2. Germline CDR1 MDHEN, CDR2 SYDVKM. J lost 6 bases, V lost 5 bases, and 17 bases had no gene match. The CDR3 totals 19 residues. The CDR3 is CASSASAWTSGRGSSEQYF. The CDR3 nucleotides read TGTGCCAGCAGTGCCAGCGCATGGACTAGCGGGAGGGGATCGAGCGAGCAGTACTTC.

This chain connects TRBV28 to TRBJ2-3, with 9 bases identical to TRBD1. The CDR3 runs 14 residues. Germline V CDR1 and CDR2: MDHEN, SYDVKM. In nucleotides, the CDR3 is TGTGCTGCAACCGGGACAGGGAGCACAGATACGCAGTATTTT. Its protein product is CAATGTGSTDTQYF. Drawing the rest from reference TRBV28 and TRBJ2-3, the complete variable domain is DVKVTQSSRYLVKRTGEKVFLECVQDMDHENMFWYRQDPGLGLRLIYFSYDVKMKEKGDIPEGYSVSREKKERFSLILESASTNQTSMYLCAATGTGSTDTQYFGPGTRLTVL.

The DNA for the CDR3 is TGTGCCAGCAGCGTAGCGGGAGCATCCTACAATGAGCAGTTCTTC. Protein sequence: CASSVAGASYNEQFF. The V gene is TRBV9, the J gene TRBJ2-1, with D possibly TRBD2 on 6 matching bases. Between the trimmed V and J ends, which lost 0 bases and 1 base, there was a span of 8 bases. Germline V gene lookup returns CDR1 SGDLS and CDR2 YYNGEE. CDR3 length: 15 residues. The full variable domain, completed using reference TRBV9 and TRBJ2-1, is DSGVTQTPKHLITATGQRVTLRCSPRSGDLSVYWYQQSLDQGLQFLIQYYNGEERAKGNILERFSAQQFPDLHSELNLSSLELGDSALYFCASSVAGASYNEQFFGPGTRLTVL.

The CDR3 is CASSAGTPVLLNEQFF. CDR3 DNA: TGTGCCAGCAGCGCCGGGACACCGGTTCTCCTCAATGAGCAGTTCTTC. The gene calls are TRBV9 and TRBJ2-1, with D possibly being TRBD1 (6 bases). Per the germline V gene, CDR1 is SGDLS and CDR2 is YYNGEE. The CDR3 is made up of 16 amino acids. Trimming pared 3 bases from V and 6 bases from J, leaving 19 bases between.

The rearrangement uses TRBV19 and TRBJ2-7; 8 positions match TRBD1. CDR1 LNHDA and CDR2 SQIVND come from the germline V gene (reference sequence). The CDR3 consists of 13 residues. V dropped 6 bases and J dropped 2; count of bases not matched to a gene: 3. The CDR3 coding sequence is TGTGCCAGTAGCCGGACAGGGACCTACGAGCAGTACTTC. Amino acid sequence: CASSRTGTYEQYF.

The genes are TRBV6-5 and TRBJ1-5; D remains unclear. There are 13 residues in the CDR3. Trimming removed 5 bases from V and 1 base from J, with 6 bases in between. Germline-derived CDR1 and CDR2 are MNHEY and SVGAGI. The CDR3 spells CASSRDSNQPQHF. The CDR3 DNA sequence: TGTGCCAGCAGTCGTGACAGCAATCAGCCCCAGCATTTT.

The V and J genes are TRBV7-8 and TRBJ2-7; tentative D call: TRBD1 (6 bases). This CDR3 is built from 11 residues. Deletions cut 7 bases from V and 6 bases from J, with 10 bases between. Germline-derived CDR1 and CDR2 are SGHVS and FQNEAQ. The CDR3, as DNA: TGTGCCAGCACCCCAGGGGTCGAGCAGTACTTC. Translating gives CASTPGVEQYF.

The chain joins TRBV23-1 to TRBJ2-1; D may be TRBD2 (7 bases). TRBV23-1 is an open reading frame, and its role is uncertain. The CDR3 loop spans 18 amino acids. V lost 4 bases and J lost 0, with 19 bases in between. CDR3 bases: TGCGCCAGCAGTCTCTTGGGCGGGGGCCCTGTCTCCTACAATGAGCAGTTCTTC. It is translated as CASSLLGGGPVSYNEQFF.